The 7 T cell receptor beta chains in this list originate from one sample, sequenced in a study of T cell repertoires in cytomegalovirus infection (dated by TCRdb to the late 2010s). Sequencing instrument: Illumina HiSeq 1500. The public reads were reanalyzed by TCRdb: fastp trimming at Q25, MiXCR alignment, in-frame beta chains only. CDR3 protein sequences are deduplicated, and each keeps its most common genes and DNA. Counted in this sample were 150,000 to 200,000 distinct CDR3 sequences; 8% to 10% of them appeared once. Clones ranked in the top ten supply about 4.6% of the sample. The sample consisted of PBMCs. The receptor set was obtained from a human donor in good health (CMV status not recorded). Some clones in this sample may be carry-over from other donors' samples.

This clonotype was detected many times. The chain joins TRBV7-8 to TRBJ1-3; 9 bases map to TRBD1. CDR3 length: 16 residues. With V trimmed by 1 base and J by 4 bases, 5 bases remained unmatched. The germline V gene encodes CDR1 SGHVS and CDR2 FQNEAQ. The CDR3 sequence is CASSLDTGGFGNTIYF. CDR3 nucleotides: TGTGCCAGCAGCTTAGACACAGGGGGCTTCGGAAACACCATATATTTT.

This clonotype came up many times. The chain combines TRBV7-8 with TRBJ1-2; no clear D. Germline CDR1 reads SGHVS; CDR2 reads FQNEAQ. The CDR3 extends over 14 amino acids. V gave up 5 bases and J gave up 3 bases, with 13 bases separating them. Here the CDR3 reads CASSPSRGYYGYTF. As DNA, the CDR3 is TGTGCCAGCAGCCCTAGTCGGGGATACTATGGCTACACCTTC.

The rearrangement joins TRBV5-1 to TRBJ2-6; D call uncertain. Trimming pared 4 bases from V and 4 bases from J, leaving 9 bases between. Germline V gene sequence: CDR1 SGHRS, CDR2 YFSETQ. This CDR3 spans 14 amino acids. The CDR3 DNA sequence: TGCGCCAGCAGCCACTCACACGGGGCCAACGTCCTGACTTTC. Translation gives CASSHSHGANVLTF.

Ten or more counts support this clonotype. The genes are TRBV28 and TRBJ1-4; the D gene is possibly TRBD1 (6 bases). The V and J ends lost 3 bases and 7 bases respectively, with 9 bases between them. Per the germline V gene, CDR1 is MDHEN and CDR2 is SYDVKM. The CDR3 is made up of 13 amino acids. This CDR3 is CASSFGGLEKLFF. CDR3 DNA: TGTGCCAGCAGTTTTGGGGGGCTTGAAAAACTGTTTTTT. Supplemented by reference TRBV28 and TRBJ1-4, the full variable domain reads DVKVTQSSRYLVKRTGEKVFLECVQDMDHENMFWYRQDPGLGLRLIYFSYDVKMKEKGDIPEGYSVSREKKERFSLILESASTNQTSMYLCASSFGGLEKLFFGSGTQLSVL.

This clonotype was observed at least ten times. CDR3 sequence: CASNVQNSYNEQFF. CDR3 sequence (DNA): TGTGCCAGCAACGTACAGAACTCCTACAATGAGCAGTTCTTC. This sequence joins TRBV28 and TRBJ2-1; unclear D gene. The CDR3 contains 14 residues. The germline gives CDR1 MDHEN, CDR2 SYDVKM. Trimming left V 7 bases short and J 0 bases short, with 10 bases between.

The table lists this clonotype with a few counts. The rearrangement uses TRBV4-2 and TRBJ1-2; 7 nucleotides line up with TRBD1. Trimming at V came to 3 bases and at J to 5 bases, leaving 9 bases not matched to a gene. Germline lookup yields CDR1 LGHNA and CDR2 YNFKEQ. The CDR3 has 15 residues. The CDR3 bases are TGTGCCAGCAGCCACAGCGGGGACAGTCCATATGGCTACACCTTC. Its translation is CASSHSGDSPYGYTF.

This clonotype was counted a few times. The chain uses TRBV27 and TRBJ1-2; D may be TRBD1 (5 bases). The CDR3 spans 18 residues. Trimming shortened V by 5 bases and J by 2 bases, and 24 bases separated the two germline ends. The germline CDR1 and CDR2 sequences are MNHEY and SMNVEV (reference sequence). The DNA of the CDR3 is TGTGCCAGCAGTACCATGCCCCCCCGACAGAGCCAAAACTATGGCTACACCTTC. It is translated as CASSTMPPRQSQNYGYTF.